Following are 2 T cell receptor beta chains from one sample sequenced in a study of T cell responses to AZD1222 COVID-19 vaccine. Generated by immunoSEQ multiplex PCR, the TCRdb table keeps only in-frame clones and is missing some. The data show about 120,000 clones, about 90% seen once. The source material was peripheral blood, sampled on day 0 of AZD1222 vaccination. The receptors derive from an adult in good health.

This chain joins TRBV19 and TRBJ1-1; TRBD1 matches at 7 bases. Germline V lookup: CDR1 LNHDA, CDR2 SQIVND (reference sequence). The CDR3 consists of 14 residues. V shed 6 bases and J 1 base; nucleotides not matched to a gene: 5. The CDR3 is CASRTGASNTEAFF. CDR3 bases: TGTGCCAGTAGAACAGGGGCCTCGAACACTGAAGCTTTCTTT.

The chain uses TRBV10-3 and TRBJ1-5; D might be TRBD1 (5 bases). V was trimmed by 10 bases and J by 1 base, leaving 20 bases between them. The CDR3 has 16 residues. CDR1 and CDR2 (germline): ENHRY, SYGVKD. The CDR3 DNA reads TGTGCCACTCAAGAAAAGGTGACAGAGAGCAATCAGCCCCAGCATTTT. Amino acid sequence: CATQEKVTESNQPQHF.